These 5 T cell receptor beta chains were sequenced from one sample in a study of CD8 T cells in Susac syndrome (dated by TCRdb to about 2019). The method behind the library was the immunoSEQ multiplex PCR assay. RNA was extracted using the RNeasy kit, and roughly 0.5 to 1 ug of the RNA was reverse transcribed with random hexamers. TCRdb redid the processing of the public reads, applying fastp at Q25 and MiXCR, and retained in-frame beta chains. Each entry is one CDR3 protein sequence, shown with its most common DNA and genes. Within this sample are about 170,000 distinct CDR3 sequences, with approximately 93% of them counted one time only. Roughly 0.097% of the sample is held by the ten biggest clonotypes. Sequencing was carried out using CD4+ T cells from PBMCs. Receptors originate from a human donor with multiple sclerosis.

The chain couples TRBV19 to TRBJ1-3; unclear D gene. Germline loops: CDR1 LNHDA, CDR2 SQIVND (reference sequence). This CDR3 is built from 15 residues. Between the trimmed V and J ends, which lost 5 bases and 4 bases, there was a span of 15 bases. In DNA form, the CDR3 reads TGTGCCAGTAGTTGGACGTACACGTACGGAAACACCATATATTTT. The encoded protein is CASSWTYTYGNTIYF.

This clonotype was found once. The chain is built from TRBV5-1 and TRBJ2-3; 8 nucleotides agree with TRBD2. The trim removed 0 bases at V and 1 base at J, leaving 13 bases unmatched. The CDR3 has 19 residues. Germline loops: CDR1 SGHRS, CDR2 YFSETQ. Here the CDR3 reads CASSLALAGGTGGTDTQYF. The DNA of the CDR3 is TGCGCCAGCAGCTTGGCTCTTGCGGGAGGAACCGGGGGCACAGATACGCAGTATTTT.

This clonotype was observed once. This sequence joins TRBV6-1 and TRBJ1-2; 12 bases line up with TRBD1. The CDR3 spans 17 residues. J lost 3 bases, V lost 2 bases, and 7 bases had no gene match. In germline, CDR1 is MNHNS, CDR2 SASEGT. DNA for the CDR3: TGTGCCAGCAGTGAACCCGGGACAGGGGGCGAGGACTATGGCTACACCTTC. Translation: CASSEPGTGGEDYGYTF.

The table lists this clonotype with a few counts. The chain is built from TRBV27 and TRBJ2-7; the match to TRBD1 covers 8 bases. Germline V gene lookup returns CDR1 MNHEY and CDR2 SMNVEV (reference sequence). There are 12 residues in the CDR3. Trimming at V came to 5 bases and at J to 9 bases, leaving 6 bases not matched to a gene. CDR3 nucleotide sequence: TGTGCCAGCAGTCCCCGACAGGGGCGGCAGTACTTC. This encodes CASSPRQGRQYF.

This chain uses TRBV28 with TRBJ2-1; no clear D gene. The germline CDR1 and CDR2 sequences are MDHEN and SYDVKM. The ends were cut back, 1 base at V and 2 bases at J, with 9 bases in the middle. The CDR3 is 15 residues long. The CDR3 loop is CASSLFPSPYNEQFF. DNA for the CDR3: TGTGCCAGCAGTTTATTTCCTTCACCCTACAATGAGCAGTTCTTC.